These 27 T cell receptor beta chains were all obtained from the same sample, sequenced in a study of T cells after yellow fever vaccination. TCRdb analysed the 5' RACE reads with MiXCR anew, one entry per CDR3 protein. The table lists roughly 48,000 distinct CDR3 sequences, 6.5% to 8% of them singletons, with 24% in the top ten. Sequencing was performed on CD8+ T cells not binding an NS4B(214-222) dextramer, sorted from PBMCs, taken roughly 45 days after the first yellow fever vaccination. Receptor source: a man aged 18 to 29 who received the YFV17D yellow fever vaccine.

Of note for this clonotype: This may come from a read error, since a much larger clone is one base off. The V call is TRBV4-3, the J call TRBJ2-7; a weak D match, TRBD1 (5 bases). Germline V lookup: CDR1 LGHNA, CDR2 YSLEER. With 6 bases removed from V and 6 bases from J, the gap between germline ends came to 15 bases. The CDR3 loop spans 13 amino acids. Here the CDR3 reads CASSRRSRGEQYF. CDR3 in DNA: TGCGCCAGCAGTCGCCGATCAAGGGGCGAGCAGTACTTC.

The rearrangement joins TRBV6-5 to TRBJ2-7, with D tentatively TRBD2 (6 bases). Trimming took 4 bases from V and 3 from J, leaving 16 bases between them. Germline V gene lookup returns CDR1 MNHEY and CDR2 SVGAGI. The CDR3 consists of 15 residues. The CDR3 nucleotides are TGTGCCAGCAGTTCCTCGGCTGGGCGGGACTACGAGCAGTACGTC. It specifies CASSSSAGRDYEQYV.

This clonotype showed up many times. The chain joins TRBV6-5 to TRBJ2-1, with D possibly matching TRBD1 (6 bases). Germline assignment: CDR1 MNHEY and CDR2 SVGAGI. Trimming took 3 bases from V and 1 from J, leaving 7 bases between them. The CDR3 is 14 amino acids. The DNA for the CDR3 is TGTGCCAGCAGTTATCAGGGGTCCTACAATGAGCAGTTCTTC. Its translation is CASSYQGSYNEQFF.

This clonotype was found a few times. The CDR3 here is CASSQGDLITYNEQFF. CDR3 bases: TGCGCCAGCAGCCAAGGGGATCTTATCACTTACAATGAGCAGTTCTTC. This chain connects TRBV4-1 to TRBJ2-1, with D unresolved. In germline, CDR1 is MGHRA, CDR2 YSYEKL. The CDR3 length is 16 residues. V was shortened by 1 base and J by 4 bases, with 14 bases between the two germline ends.

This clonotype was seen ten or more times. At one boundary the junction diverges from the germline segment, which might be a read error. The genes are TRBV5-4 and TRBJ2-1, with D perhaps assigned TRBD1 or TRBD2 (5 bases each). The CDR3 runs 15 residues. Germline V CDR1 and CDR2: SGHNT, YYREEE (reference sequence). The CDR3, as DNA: TGTGCCAGCAGATTGGGCCCGGGGACCCTGGATGAGCAGTTCTTC. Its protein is CASRLGPGTLDEQFF.

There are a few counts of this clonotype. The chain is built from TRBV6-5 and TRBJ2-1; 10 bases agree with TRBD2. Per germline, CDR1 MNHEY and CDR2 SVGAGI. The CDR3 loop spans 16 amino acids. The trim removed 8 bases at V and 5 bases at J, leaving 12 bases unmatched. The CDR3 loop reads CASGQQRGGFNNEQFF. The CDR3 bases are TGTGCCAGCGGCCAGCAGCGGGGGGGCTTTAACAATGAGCAGTTCTTC.

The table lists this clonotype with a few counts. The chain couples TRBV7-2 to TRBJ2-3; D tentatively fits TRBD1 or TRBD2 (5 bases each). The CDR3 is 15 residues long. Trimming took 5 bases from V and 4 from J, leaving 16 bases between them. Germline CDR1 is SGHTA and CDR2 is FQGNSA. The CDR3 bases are TGTGCCAGCAGCCCGCATTTGAGGGGCGCAGATACGCAGTATTTT. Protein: CASSPHLRGADTQYF.

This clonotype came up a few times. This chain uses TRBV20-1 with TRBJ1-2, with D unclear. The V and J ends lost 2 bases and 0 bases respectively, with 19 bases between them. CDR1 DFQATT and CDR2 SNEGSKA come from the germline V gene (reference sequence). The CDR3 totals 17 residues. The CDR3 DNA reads TGCAGTGCTAGATTGCAGGTTTCATGGATAGCTAACTATGGCTACACCTTC. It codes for CSARLQVSWIANYGYTF.

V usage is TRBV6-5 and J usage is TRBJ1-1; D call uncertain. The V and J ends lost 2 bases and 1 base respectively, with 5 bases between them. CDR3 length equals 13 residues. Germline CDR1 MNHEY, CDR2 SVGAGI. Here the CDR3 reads CASSYGRNTEAFF. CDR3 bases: TGTGCCAGCAGTTACGGGCGGAACACTGAAGCTTTCTTT.

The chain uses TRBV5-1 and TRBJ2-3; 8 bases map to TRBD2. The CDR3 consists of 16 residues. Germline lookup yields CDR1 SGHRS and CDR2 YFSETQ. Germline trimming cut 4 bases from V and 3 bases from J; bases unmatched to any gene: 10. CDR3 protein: CASSILLRGATDTQYF. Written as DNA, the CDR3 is TGCGCCAGCAGCATACTTTTGCGGGGGGCAACAGATACGCAGTATTTT.

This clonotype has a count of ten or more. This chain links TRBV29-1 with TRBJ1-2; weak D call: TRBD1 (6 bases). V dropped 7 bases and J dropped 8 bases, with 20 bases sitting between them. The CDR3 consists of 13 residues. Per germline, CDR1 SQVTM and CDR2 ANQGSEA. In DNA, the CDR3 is TGCAGCGGGTGGGACACCGAAATTAGCGGCTACACCTTC. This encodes CSGWDTEISGYTF. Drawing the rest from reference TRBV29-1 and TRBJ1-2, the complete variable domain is SAVISQKPSRDICQRGTSLTIQCQVDSQVTMMFWYRQQPGQSLTLIATANQGSEATYESGFVIDKFPISRPNLTFSTLTVSNMSPEDSSIYLCSGWDTEISGYTFGSGTRLTVV.

The CDR3 is CAIGPSQETQYF. CDR3 nucleotides: TGTGCCATCGGACCCTCCCAAGAGACCCAGTACTTC. The chain carries TRBV10-3 and TRBJ2-5, with D hard to call. Trimming cost V 8 bases and J 1 base, with 8 bases left between them. The germline V gene has CDR1 ENHRY and CDR2 SYGVKD. The CDR3 contains 12 residues.

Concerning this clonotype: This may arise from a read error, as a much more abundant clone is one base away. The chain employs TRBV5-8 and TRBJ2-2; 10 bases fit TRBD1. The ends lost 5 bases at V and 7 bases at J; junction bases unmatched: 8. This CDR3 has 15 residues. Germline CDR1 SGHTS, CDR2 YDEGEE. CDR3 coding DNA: TGTGCCAGCAGTTCTGGGGACAGGGGCGGCGGGGAGCTGTTTTTT. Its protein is CASSSGDRGGGELFF. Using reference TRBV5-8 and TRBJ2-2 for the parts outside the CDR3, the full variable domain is EAGVTQSPTHLIKTRGQQATLRCSPISGHTSVYWYQQALGLGLQFLLWYDEGEERNRGNFPPRFSGRQFPNYSSELNVNALELEDSALYLCASSSGDRGGGELFFGEGSRLTVL.

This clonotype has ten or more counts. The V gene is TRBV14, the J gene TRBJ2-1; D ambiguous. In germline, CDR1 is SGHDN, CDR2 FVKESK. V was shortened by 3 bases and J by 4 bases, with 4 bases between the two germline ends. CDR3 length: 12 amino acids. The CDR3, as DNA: TGTGCCAGCAGCCATGCTTACAATGAGCAGTTCTTC. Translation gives CASSHAYNEQFF.

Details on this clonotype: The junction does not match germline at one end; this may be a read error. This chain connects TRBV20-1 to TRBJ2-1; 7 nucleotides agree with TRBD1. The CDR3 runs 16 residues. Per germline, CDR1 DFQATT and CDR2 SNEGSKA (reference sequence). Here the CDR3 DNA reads TGCTGTGCTAGAAAGGACAGGCCGAGCTCCTACAATGAGCAGTTCTTC. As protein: CCARKDRPSSYNEQFF.

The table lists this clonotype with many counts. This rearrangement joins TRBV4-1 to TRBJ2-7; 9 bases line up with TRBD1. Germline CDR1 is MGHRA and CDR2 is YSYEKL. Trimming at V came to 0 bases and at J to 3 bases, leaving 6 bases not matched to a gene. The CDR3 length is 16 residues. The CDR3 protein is CASSQEGQTGGYEQYF. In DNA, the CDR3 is TGCGCCAGCAGCCAAGAAGGTCAGACAGGGGGCTACGAGCAGTACTTC.

The CDR3 sequence is CASSFLDRRSSTDTQYF. CDR3 nucleotide sequence: TGCGCCAGCAGCTTCCTAGACAGGCGGTCTAGCACAGATACGCAGTATTTT. The chain is built from TRBV5-1 and TRBJ2-3; weak D call: TRBD1 (6 bases). The CDR3 is made up of 17 amino acids. The V end was cut by 2 bases, the J end by 0 bases, with 16 bases between. Germline values: CDR1 SGHRS, CDR2 YFSETQ.

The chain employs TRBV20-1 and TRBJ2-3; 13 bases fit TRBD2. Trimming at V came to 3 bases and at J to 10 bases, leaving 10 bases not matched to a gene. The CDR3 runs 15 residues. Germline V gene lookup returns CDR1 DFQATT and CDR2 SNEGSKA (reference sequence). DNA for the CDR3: TGCAGTGCTAGGCATTGGACTAGCGGGGGCCCTGCGCAGTATTTT. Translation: CSARHWTSGGPAQYF.

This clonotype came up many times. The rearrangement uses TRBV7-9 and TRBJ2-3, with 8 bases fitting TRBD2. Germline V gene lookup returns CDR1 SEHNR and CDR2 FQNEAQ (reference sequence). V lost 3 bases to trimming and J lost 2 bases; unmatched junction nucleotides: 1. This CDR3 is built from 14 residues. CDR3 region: CASSFSGDTDTQYF. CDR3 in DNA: TGTGCCAGCAGCTTTAGCGGGGACACAGATACGCAGTATTTT. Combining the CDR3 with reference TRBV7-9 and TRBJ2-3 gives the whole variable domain DTGVSQNPRHKITKRGQNVTFRCDPISEHNRLYWYRQTLGQGPEFLTYFQNEAQLEKSRLLSDRFSAERPKGSFSTLEIQRTEQGDSAMYLCASSFSGDTDTQYFGPGTRLTVL.

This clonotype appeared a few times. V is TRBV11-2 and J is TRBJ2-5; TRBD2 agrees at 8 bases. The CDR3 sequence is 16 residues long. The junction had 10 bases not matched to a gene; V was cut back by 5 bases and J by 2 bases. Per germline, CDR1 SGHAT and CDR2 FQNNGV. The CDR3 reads CASSTSRVAGQETQYF. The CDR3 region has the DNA TGTGCCAGCAGCACCTCCAGAGTAGCGGGGCAAGAGACCCAGTACTTC. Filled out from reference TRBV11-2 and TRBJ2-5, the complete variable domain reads EAGVAQSPRYKIIEKRQSVAFWCNPISGHATLYWYQQILGQGPKLLIQFQNNGVVDDSQLPKDRFSAERLKGVDSTLKIQPAKLEDSAVYLCASSTSRVAGQETQYFGPGTRLLVL.

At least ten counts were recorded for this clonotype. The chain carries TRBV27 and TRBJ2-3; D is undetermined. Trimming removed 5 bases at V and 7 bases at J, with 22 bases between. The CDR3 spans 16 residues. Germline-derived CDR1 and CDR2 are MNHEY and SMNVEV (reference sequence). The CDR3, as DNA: TGTGCCAGCAGTCAGGTCTTGGGTAGTTTTGATAATACGCAGTATTTT. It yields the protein CASSQVLGSFDNTQYF.

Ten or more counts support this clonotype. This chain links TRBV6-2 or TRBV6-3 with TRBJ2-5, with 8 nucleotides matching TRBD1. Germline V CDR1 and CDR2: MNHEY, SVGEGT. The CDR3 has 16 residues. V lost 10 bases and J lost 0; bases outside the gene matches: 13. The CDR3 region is CATNALTGVYQETQYF. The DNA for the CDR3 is TGTGCCACCAACGCACTGACAGGGGTGTACCAAGAGACCCAGTACTTC.

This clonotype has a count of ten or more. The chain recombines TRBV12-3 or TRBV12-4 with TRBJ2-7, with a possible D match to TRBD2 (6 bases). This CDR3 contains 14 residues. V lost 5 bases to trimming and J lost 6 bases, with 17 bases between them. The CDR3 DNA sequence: TGTGCCAGCAGTCCCCTCGGGGGACTCTCCGAGCAGTACTTC. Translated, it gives CASSPLGGLSEQYF.

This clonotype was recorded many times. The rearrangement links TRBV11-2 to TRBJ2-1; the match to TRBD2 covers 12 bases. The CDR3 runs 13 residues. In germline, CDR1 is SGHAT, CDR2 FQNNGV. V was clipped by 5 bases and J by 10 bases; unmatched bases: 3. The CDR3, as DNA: TGTGCCAGCAGCCCGGGGACTAGCGGGGAGCAGTTCTTC. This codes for CASSPGTSGEQFF.

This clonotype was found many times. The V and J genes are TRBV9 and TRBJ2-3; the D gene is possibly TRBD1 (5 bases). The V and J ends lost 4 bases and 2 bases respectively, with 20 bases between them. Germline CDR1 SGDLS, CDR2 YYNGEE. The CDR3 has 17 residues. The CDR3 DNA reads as TGTGCCAGCAGCCTCCCGGTTAGGGGTCGTCCCACAGATACGCAGTATTTT. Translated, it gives CASSLPVRGRPTDTQYF.

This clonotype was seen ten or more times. DNA of the CDR3: TGCGCCAGCAGCCAAGAGGACAGGGAAAACTATGGCTACACCTTC. Translating it yields CASSQEDRENYGYTF. The chain is built from TRBV4-1 and TRBJ1-2, with 8 nucleotides matching TRBD1. V shed 0 bases, J shed 2 bases, and the junction held 2 bases outside the gene matches. Germline V gene data show CDR1 as MGHRA and CDR2 as YSYEKL. The CDR3 covers 15 residues.

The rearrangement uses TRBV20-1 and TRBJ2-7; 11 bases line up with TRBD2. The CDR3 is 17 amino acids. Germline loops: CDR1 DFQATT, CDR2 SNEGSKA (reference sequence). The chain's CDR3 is CCARDSLGTSGNYEQYF. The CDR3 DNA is TGCTGCGCTAGAGATTCGTTGGGGACTAGCGGCAACTACGAGCAGTACTTC.